This T cell receptor (beta chain) was sequenced for a study of PD-1 blockade in mismatch repair-deficient tumors (TCRdb year 2017). Turning to the overall study: Between September 2013 and September 2016, the trial enrolled 86 consecutive patients with approximately 11 mismatch repair-deficient cancer types, every one of whom had been previously treated and was progressing. Tumor-associated T cell clones in the peripheral blood of patients responding to PD-1 blockade were tracked using deep sequencing of TCR CDR3 regions. Summary of the overall study and its limitations: Tumor-resident clones, often undetectable in blood before treatment, expanded rapidly after pembrolizumab and then contracted, generally before radiologic responses.

The meaning of the sample's time point label: peripheral blood before pembrolizumab. Mismatch repair deficiency in every enrolled patient was established by polymerase chain reaction or immunohistochemistry. TCR sequencing was performed for three patients who responded to pembrolizumab therapy. The phase II trial prospectively tested pembrolizumab PD-1 blockade in advanced mismatch repair-deficient cancers regardless of tissue of origin. Peripheral blood T cell samples were collected serially, before PD-1 blockade began and at several time points afterward. Blood sampling times were expressed in weeks after the first pembrolizumab dose. This clone was observed a few times. Its target antigen remains unknown. Base quality data are lacking; no much larger clone is found one base away. CDR1 and CDR2 (MRHNA, SNTAGT) derive from the germline V gene. The germline ends are 5 bases apart after V is trimmed by 0 bases and J by 3 bases. The CDR3 sequence holds 14 residues, the cysteine and phenylalanine included. Only the CDR3 DNA is retained, 42 bases long and in frame from the first base.

The library came from the immunoSEQ multiplex PCR assay. TCRdb's version of the immuneACCESS table is confined to in-frame rearrangements and falls short of the full clone set. An unresolved V gene accounts for under half of the shortfall where checked; the remainder is of unknown origin. The sample has roughly 15,000 clones on record, roughly 80% of them singletons. The top ten constitute 15% to 20% of the sample. The sequence derives from an adult with mismatch repair-deficient cancer. The specimen was PBMCs, collected before pembrolizumab treatment. The sequence joins TRBV6-4 to TRBJ2-2; matching of 5 bases hints at TRBD2 as the D gene. In nucleotides, the sequence is TGTGCCAGCAGTGACTCGCGGGACACCGGGGAGCTGTTTTTT. Translated, it reads CASSDSRDTGELFF.